Presented here are 10 T cell receptor beta chains from one specimen sequenced in a study of blood T cell repertoires in COVID-19. The protocol was immunoSEQ multiplex PCR, while the TCRdb copy is restricted to in-frame clones and leaves out a portion. The table shows 180,000 or so clones, with approximately 90% occurring only once. The sample comprised peripheral blood. These receptors came from a woman between 45 and 60 years old with acute or convalescent COVID-19.

V and J are TRBV6-5 and TRBJ1-1; 7 bases agree with TRBD1. The junction had 3 bases not matched to a gene; V was cut back by 5 bases and J by 3 bases. The CDR3 is made up of 13 amino acids. Germline lookup yields CDR1 MNHEY and CDR2 SVGAGI. The CDR3 sequence is CASSLQGDTEAFF. The CDR3 region has the DNA TGTGCCAGCAGTCTCCAGGGGGACACTGAAGCTTTCTTT.

The rearrangement joins TRBV6-5 to TRBJ2-1; D might be TRBD2 (5 bases). This CDR3 spans 13 amino acids. Trimming stripped 2 bases from V and 10 bases from J, with 12 bases between. The V gene's germline CDR1 is MNHEY and CDR2 SVGAGI. The chain's CDR3 is CASSYLDGGEQFF. Here the CDR3 DNA reads TGTGCCAGCAGTTACCTGGACGGAGGCGAGCAGTTCTTC.

The CDR3 DNA reads TGCGCCAGCAGCTTGGCGGTGTCAACGAACACTGAAGCTTTCTTT. Amino acid sequence: CASSLAVSTNTEAFF. The gene calls are TRBV5-1 and TRBJ1-1; D is uncertain. Germline CDR1 and CDR2: SGHRS and YFSETQ. The V end lost 0 bases, the J end lost 1 base, and 10 bases lay between the germline ends. This CDR3 is 15 amino acids long.

The chain uses TRBV4-3 and TRBJ2-7; 8 nucleotides line up with TRBD1. V lost 1 base and J lost 4; bases outside the gene matches: 6. From germline, CDR1 is LGHNA and CDR2 YSLEER. This CDR3 spans 15 amino acids. CDR3 DNA sequence: TGCGCCAGCAGCCAAGCGACAGGGGCGTATTACGAGCAGTACTTC. Protein sequence: CASSQATGAYYEQYF.

The chain uses TRBV4-1 and TRBJ2-5, with a possible D match to TRBD1 (8 bases). CDR1 MGHRA and CDR2 YSYEKL come from the germline V gene. The ends were cut back, 2 bases at V and 5 bases at J, with 27 bases in the middle. The CDR3 consists of 19 residues. CDR3 in DNA: TGCGCCAGCAGCCAAACAGGGGGGGGTCCCCTTTTACCGAGGGAGACCCAGTACTTC. This codes for CASSQTGGGPLLPRETQYF.

The chain joins TRBV24-1 to TRBJ1-2, with D tentatively TRBD1 (6 bases). The V gene's germline CDR1 is KGHDR and CDR2 SFDVKD. The CDR3 sequence is 14 residues long. The V gene lost 3 bases and the J gene lost 4 bases, with 11 bases spanning the gap. The DNA of the CDR3 is TGTGCCACCAGTGATGGGGGCCAAATCTATGGCTACACCTTC. It specifies CATSDGGQIYGYTF.

The chain joins TRBV5-1 to TRBJ1-2; D call uncertain. V was shortened by 0 bases and J by 2 bases, with 14 bases between the two germline ends. There are 16 residues in the CDR3. Germline CDR1 is SGHRS and CDR2 is YFSETQ. This CDR3 reads CASSLEVGGFNYGYTF. DNA for the CDR3: TGCGCCAGCAGCTTGGAGGTCGGCGGATTCAACTATGGCTACACCTTC.

The chain employs TRBV9 and TRBJ2-1, with 7 bases identical to TRBD2. CDR3 length: 15 amino acids. CDR1 and CDR2 from the germline V gene are SGDLS and YYNGEE. V was clipped by 3 bases and J by 10 bases; unmatched bases: 13. CDR3 sequence (DNA): TGTGCCAGCAGCGCCGGACTAGATCCCTTCCGCGAGCAGTTCTTC. Its translation is CASSAGLDPFREQFF.

The rearrangement joins TRBV4-2 to TRBJ2-6; 8 bases agree with TRBD1. Looked up from germline, CDR1 is LGHNA and CDR2 is YNFKEQ. The CDR3 has 19 residues. Trimming removed 0 bases from V and 2 bases from J; junction bases left unmatched: 9. CDR3 coding DNA: TGTGCCAGCAGCCAAGATTATCAGGGGGCAGGAGCTGGGGCCAACGTCCTGACTTTC. Amino acid sequence: CASSQDYQGAGAGANVLTF.

The chain links TRBV2 to TRBJ2-4, with D possibly TRBD2 on 5 matching bases. This CDR3 is built from 15 residues. The germline gives CDR1 SNHLY, CDR2 FYNNEI. The V end lost 2 bases, the J end lost 1 base, and 9 bases lay between the germline ends. Here the CDR3 DNA reads TGTGCCAGCAGTGAAACGAGGGTGGCCAAAAACATTCAGTACTTC. This gives the protein CASSETRVAKNIQYF.